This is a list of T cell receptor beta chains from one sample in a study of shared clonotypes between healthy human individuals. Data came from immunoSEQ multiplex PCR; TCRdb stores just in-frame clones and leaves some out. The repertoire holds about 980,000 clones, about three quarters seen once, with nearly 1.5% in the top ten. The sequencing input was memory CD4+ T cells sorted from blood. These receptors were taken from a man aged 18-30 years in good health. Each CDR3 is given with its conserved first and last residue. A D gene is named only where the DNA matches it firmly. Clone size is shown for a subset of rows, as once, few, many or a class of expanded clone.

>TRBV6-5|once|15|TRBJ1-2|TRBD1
CASRFRQGTEYGYTF
TGTGCCAGCAGGTTTAGACAGGGAACGGAATATGGCTACACCTTC
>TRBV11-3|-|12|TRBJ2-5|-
CASSLDEGPQYF
TGTGCCAGCAGCTTAGATGAGGGCCCCCAGTACTTC
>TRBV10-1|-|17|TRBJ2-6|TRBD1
CASSGGTGGVGANVLTF
TGCGCCAGCAGTGGGGGGACAGGGGGCGTTGGGGCCAACGTCCTGACTTTC
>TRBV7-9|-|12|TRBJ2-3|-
CASSGFTDTQYF
TGTGCCAGCAGCGGGTTCACAGATACGCAGTATTTT
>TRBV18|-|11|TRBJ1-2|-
CASSLGNGYTF
TGTGCCAGTTCGCTGGGAAATGGCTACACCTTC
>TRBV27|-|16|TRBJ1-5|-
CASNPGAPNSNQPQHF
TGTGCCAGCAACCCCGGGGCGCCTAATAGCAATCAGCCCCAGCATTTT
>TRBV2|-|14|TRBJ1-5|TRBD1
CASSPGTENQPQHF
TGTGCCAGCAGTCCCGGGACAGAGAATCAGCCCCAGCATTTT
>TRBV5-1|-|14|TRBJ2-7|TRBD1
CASSLGDRDYEQYF
TGCGCCAGCAGCTTGGGTGACAGGGACTACGAGCAGTACTTC
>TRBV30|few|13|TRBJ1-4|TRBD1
CAWDLDRGQKLFF
TGTGCCTGGGACCTTGACAGGGGCCAAAAACTGTTTTTT
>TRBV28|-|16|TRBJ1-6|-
CASRASDGGAGSPLHF
TGTGCCAGCAGGGCTTCAGACGGGGGCGCGGGGTCACCCCTCCACTTT
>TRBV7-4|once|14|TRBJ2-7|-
CASSLRAKEYEQYF
TGTGCCAGCAGTCTTAGAGCCAAGGAGTACGAGCAGTACTTC
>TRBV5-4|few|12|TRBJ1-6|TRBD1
CASSIDRGVLHF
TGTGCCAGCAGCATAGACAGGGGCGTGCTCCACTTT
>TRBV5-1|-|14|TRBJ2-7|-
CASSGRRDSDEQYF
TGCGCCAGCAGTGGACGGAGGGATTCGGACGAGCAGTACTTC
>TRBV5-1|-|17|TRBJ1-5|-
CASSPGGAVERDQPQHF
TGCGCCAGCAGCCCGGGGGGGGCGGTCGAGCGCGATCAGCCCCAGCATTTT
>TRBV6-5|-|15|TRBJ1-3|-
CASSPSDGRYGTIYF
TGTGCCAGCAGTCCATCGGACGGTCGCTACGGCACCATATATTTT
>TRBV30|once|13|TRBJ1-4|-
CAWNRQGSGKLFF
TGTGCCTGGAATCGGCAGGGGAGCGGAAAACTGTTTTTT
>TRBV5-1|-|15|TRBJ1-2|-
CASSLDTGSVYGYTF
TGCGCCAGCAGCTTGGATACAGGATCGGTATATGGCTACACCTTC
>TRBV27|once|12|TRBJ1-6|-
CASSRLTGFLHF
TGTGCCAGCAGCCGCCTCACAGGGTTCCTCCACTTT
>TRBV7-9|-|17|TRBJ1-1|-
CASSFVEGGRVLNIAFF
TGTGCCAGCAGCTTCGTGGAGGGTGGGAGGGTCCTCAATATAGCTTTCTTT
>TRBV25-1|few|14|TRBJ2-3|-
CASSVGGATDTQYF
TGTGCCAGCAGTGTAGGAGGAGCGACAGATACGCAGTATTTT
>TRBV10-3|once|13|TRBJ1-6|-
CAISDPANSPLHF
TGTGCCATCAGCGACCCAGCCAATTCACCCCTCCACTTT
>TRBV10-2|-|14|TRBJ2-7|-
CASSESHGSHEQYF
TGCGCCAGCAGTGAGTCGCACGGGAGCCACGAGCAGTACTTC
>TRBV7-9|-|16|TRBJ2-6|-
CASSLRTASGANVLTF
TGTGCCAGCAGCTTGAGGACTGCCTCTGGGGCCAACGTCCTGACTTTC
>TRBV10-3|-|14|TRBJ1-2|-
CAIQRAGPNYGYTF
TGTGCCATCCAGAGGGCCGGTCCTAACTATGGCTACACCTTC
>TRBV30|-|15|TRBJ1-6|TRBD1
CAWKFPGQGFSPLHF
TGTGCCTGGAAATTCCCGGGACAGGGTTTTTCACCCCTCCACTTT
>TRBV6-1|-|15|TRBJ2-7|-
CASSEQSQVLGEQYF
TGTGCCAGCAGTGAACAATCACAAGTCTTGGGCGAGCAGTACTTC
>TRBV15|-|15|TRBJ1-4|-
CATSRDGLSNEKLFF
TGTGCCACCAGCAGAGATGGCCTTTCTAATGAAAAACTGTTTTTT
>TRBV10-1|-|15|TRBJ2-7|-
CASSESTMGRSEQYF
TGCGCCAGCAGTGAGTCGACGATGGGAAGGTCCGAGCAGTACTTC
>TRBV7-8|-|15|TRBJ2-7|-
CASSLVTSLGYEQYF
TGTGCCAGCAGCTTAGTGACCAGTCTGGGCTACGAGCAGTACTTC
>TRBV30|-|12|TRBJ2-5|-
CAWGTGSETQYF
TGTGCCTGGGGAACAGGGTCCGAGACCCAGTACTTC
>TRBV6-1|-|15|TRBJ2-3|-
CASSEWLGRTDTQYF
TGTGCCAGCAGTGAATGGTTGGGGAGGACAGATACGCAGTATTTT
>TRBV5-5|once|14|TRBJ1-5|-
CASSTDWRNQPQHF
TGTGCCAGCAGCACCGATTGGCGCAATCAGCCCCAGCATTTT
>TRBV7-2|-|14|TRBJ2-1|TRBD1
CASSFRDRGNEQFF
TGTGCCAGCAGCTTCCGGGACAGGGGAAATGAGCAGTTCTTC
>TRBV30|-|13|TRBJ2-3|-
CAWMLSPRDTQYF
TGTGCCTGGATGCTTTCGCCTCGGGATACGCAGTATTTT
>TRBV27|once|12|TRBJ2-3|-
CASSTLTDTQYF
TGTGCCAGCAGTACTCTCACAGATACGCAGTATTTT
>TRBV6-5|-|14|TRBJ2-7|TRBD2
CASSRGLAKYEQYF
TGTGCCAGCAGCCGGGGACTAGCGAAATACGAGCAGTACTTC
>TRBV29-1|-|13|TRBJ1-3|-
CSVALSSGNTIYF
TGCAGCGTTGCGCTATCCTCTGGAAACACCATATATTTT
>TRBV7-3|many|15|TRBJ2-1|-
CASSLLGRAGGEQFF
TGTGCCAGCAGCTTACTGGGCAGGGCGGGCGGTGAGCAGTTCTTC
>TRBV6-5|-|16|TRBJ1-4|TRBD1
CASSFGQGGTNEKLFF
TGTGCCAGCAGTTTCGGACAGGGCGGGACTAATGAAAAACTGTTTTTT
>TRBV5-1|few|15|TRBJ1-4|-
CASSTVLGPNEKLFF
TGCGCCAGCAGTACAGTCCTGGGTCCTAATGAAAAACTGTTTTTT
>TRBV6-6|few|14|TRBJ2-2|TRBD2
CASFSGANTGELFF
TGTGCCAGTTTTAGCGGGGCGAACACCGGGGAGCTGTTTTTT
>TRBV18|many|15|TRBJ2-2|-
CASSPPSGNTGELFF
TGTGCCAGCTCACCACCTTCAGGGAACACCGGGGAGCTGTTTTTT
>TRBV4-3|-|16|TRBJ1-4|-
CASSQDYGYMNEKLFF
TGCGCCAGCAGCCAAGATTACGGGTACATGAATGAAAAACTGTTTTTT
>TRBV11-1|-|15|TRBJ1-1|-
CASSLRWDPNTEAFF
TGTGCCAGCAGCTTAAGGTGGGACCCTAACACTGAAGCTTTCTTT
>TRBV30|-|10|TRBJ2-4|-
CAWGAKIQYF
TGTGCCTGGGGGGCTAAGATTCAGTACTTC
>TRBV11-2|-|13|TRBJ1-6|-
CASSFSHNSPLHF
TGTGCCAGCAGCTTCAGCCATAATTCACCCCTCCACTTT
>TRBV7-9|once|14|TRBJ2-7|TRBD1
CASTAQTGPYEQYF
TGTGCCAGCACCGCCCAGACAGGGCCCTACGAGCAGTACTTC